The entry that follows covers one T cell receptor (beta chain) sequence. This CDR3 contains 15 residues. Germline V CDR1 and CDR2: LNHDA, SQIVND (reference sequence). V shed 0 bases, J shed 6 bases, and the junction held 5 bases outside the gene matches. Original methodology: Researchers report that nucleated cell counts were estimated from reference gene primer amplification. The table came from immunoSEQ multiplex PCR; TCRdb's copy has only in-frame clones and leaves some out. That table is the source of V, J and clone size, and D and trimming were worked out from the DNA. The sample holds tens of thousands of clones, more than 70% seen once. These data come from a study of blood T cell repertoires in COVID-19. Study context: Sources were T cells, B-cell-depleted T cells, or PBMCs; the material itself was cDNA or gDNA.

The sequence came from a human donor in a cohort sampled during active COVID-19. This chain uses TRBV19 with TRBJ2-7; TRBD2 matches 10 bases. Sequencing was carried out using peripheral blood. Here the CDR3 reads CASSIEGSGRIEQYF. As DNA, the CDR3 is TGTGCCAGTAGTATAGAGGGTAGCGGGAGGATCGAGCAGTACTTC.